A selection of T cell receptor beta chains follows, all from one sample in a study of T cell responses to AZD1222 COVID-19 vaccine. TCRdb's table, derived via immunoSEQ multiplex PCR, lists solely in-frame clones and lacks some. Here the sample spans about 150,000 clones, around 90% being singletons. The source material was peripheral blood, sampled 28 days after the second AZD1222 dose. The receptors here all came from an adult who received the AZD1222 COVID-19 vaccine. The CDR3 runs from the conserved cysteine through the conserved F or W. A D gene is named only where the DNA matches it firmly. Rows give clone size only sometimes, using once, few, many, or a class for an expanded clone.

j_call: TRBJ2-5; d_call: .; clone_size: .; v_call: TRBV5-1; cdr3_nt: TGCGCCAGCAGCCGGGACATCCAAGAGACCCAGTACTTC; cdr3_aa: CASSRDIQETQYF
j_call: TRBJ1-3; d_call: .; clone_size: .; v_call: TRBV7-6; cdr3_nt: TGTGCCAGCAGCCCGCGGGGGGATTCGGGAAACACCATATATTTT; cdr3_aa: CASSPRGDSGNTIYF
j_call: TRBJ1-2; d_call: TRBD1; clone_size: .; v_call: TRBV6-2/TRBV6-3; cdr3_nt: TGTGCCAGCAGTTACCGGGCGACAGGGGAGGAGGACTATGGCTACACCTTC; cdr3_aa: CASSYRATGEEDYGYTF
j_call: TRBJ1-1; d_call: .; clone_size: .; v_call: TRBV6-4; cdr3_nt: TGTGCCAGCAGTGATAGTAACACTGAAGCTTTCTTT; cdr3_aa: CASSDSNTEAFF
j_call: TRBJ2-2; d_call: .; clone_size: .; v_call: TRBV7-8; cdr3_nt: TGTGCCAGCAGCGGTACTAGGAAGACCGGGGAGCTGTTTTTT; cdr3_aa: CASSGTRKTGELFF
j_call: TRBJ1-2; d_call: .; clone_size: .; v_call: TRBV9; cdr3_nt: TGTGCCAGCAGCGTAGGCTTGGGAGGCGGCTACACCTTC; cdr3_aa: CASSVGLGGGYTF
j_call: TRBJ1-2; d_call: .; clone_size: .; v_call: TRBV18; cdr3_nt: TGTGCCAGCTCACCACCGAACTCCTATGGCTACACCTTC; cdr3_aa: CASSPPNSYGYTF
j_call: TRBJ2-7; d_call: .; clone_size: once; v_call: TRBV7-9; cdr3_nt: TGTGCCAGCAGCAATCCCCTGGGTGACGAGCAGTACTTC; cdr3_aa: CASSNPLGDEQYF
j_call: TRBJ1-6; d_call: TRBD1; clone_size: .; v_call: TRBV19; cdr3_nt: TGTGCCAGTAGGCCGGGACAGGGGAGTTCACCCCTCCACTTT; cdr3_aa: CASRPGQGSSPLHF
j_call: TRBJ2-1; d_call: TRBD2; clone_size: .; v_call: TRBV11-2; cdr3_nt: TGTGCCAGCAGCTTAGGACTAGCCCCTCGCAATGAGCAGTTCTTC; cdr3_aa: CASSLGLAPRNEQFF
j_call: TRBJ1-2; d_call: .; clone_size: .; v_call: TRBV12-3/TRBV12-4; cdr3_nt: TGTGCCAGCAGTATAGGGTCGTCTGGCTACACCTTC; cdr3_aa: CASSIGSSGYTF
j_call: TRBJ2-7; d_call: TRBD2; clone_size: once; v_call: TRBV5-1; cdr3_nt: TGCGCCAGCAGCCCAGGGACTAGCCTCTACGAGCAGTACTTC; cdr3_aa: CASSPGTSLYEQYF
j_call: TRBJ2-1; d_call: TRBD2; clone_size: few; v_call: TRBV11-2; cdr3_nt: TGTGCCAGCAGCCCCCTAGCGGGAGGGTTGAATGAGCAGTTCTTC; cdr3_aa: CASSPLAGGLNEQFF
j_call: TRBJ1-5; d_call: TRBD1; clone_size: .; v_call: TRBV5-8; cdr3_nt: TGTGCCAGCAGCTTGGACAGGGGGCAAGGTCAGCCCCAGCATTTT; cdr3_aa: CASSLDRGQGQPQHF
j_call: TRBJ1-2; d_call: .; clone_size: .; v_call: TRBV2; cdr3_nt: TGTGCCAGCAGTTTCAGTCAAGGGTGGGGCTACACCTTC; cdr3_aa: CASSFSQGWGYTF
j_call: TRBJ2-1; d_call: .; clone_size: .; v_call: TRBV30; cdr3_nt: TGTGCCTGGACCGTCGTCAGCGACTCCTACAATGAGCAGTTCTTC; cdr3_aa: CAWTVVSDSYNEQFF
j_call: TRBJ1-1; d_call: .; clone_size: once; v_call: TRBV18; cdr3_nt: TGTGCCAGCTCACCACCTGGAGGGCTGAACACTGAAGCTTTCTTT; cdr3_aa: CASSPPGGLNTEAFF
j_call: TRBJ2-1; d_call: TRBD2; clone_size: .; v_call: TRBV15; cdr3_nt: TGTGCCACCAGCACCGATGGGACTAGCGGGAACGATGAGCAGTTCTTC; cdr3_aa: CATSTDGTSGNDEQFF
j_call: TRBJ2-5; d_call: .; clone_size: .; v_call: TRBV4-2; cdr3_nt: TGTGCCAGCAGCTATACATCCGGCGGGGCGGGCAGTGCCGAAGGGACCCAGTACTTC; cdr3_aa: CASSYTSGGAGSAEGTQYF
j_call: TRBJ2-1; d_call: .; clone_size: .; v_call: TRBV19; cdr3_nt: TGTGCCAGTAGTCACGGGCGAGGAAGATATGGTGAGCAGTTCTTC; cdr3_aa: CASSHGRGRYGEQFF
j_call: TRBJ2-2; d_call: TRBD2; clone_size: .; v_call: TRBV11-2; cdr3_nt: TGTGCCGTATCATCGACTAGCGGTTTCACCGGGGAGCTGTTTTTT; cdr3_aa: CAVSSTSGFTGELFF
j_call: TRBJ2-7; d_call: TRBD2; clone_size: .; v_call: TRBV7-9; cdr3_nt: TGTGCCAGCAGCTTGGCCGGGACTAAGAACTCCTACGAGCAGTACTTC; cdr3_aa: CASSLAGTKNSYEQYF
j_call: TRBJ1-5; d_call: .; clone_size: .; v_call: TRBV19; cdr3_nt: TGTGCCAGTAGTATAGGTGGGGGAGCTGGACGGTCCCAGCATTTT; cdr3_aa: CASSIGGGAGRSQHF
j_call: TRBJ2-7; d_call: TRBD2; clone_size: few; v_call: TRBV7-9; cdr3_nt: TGTGCCAGCAGCCCCCGGGTTTCGGGAGGGCCGGGGGAGCAGTACTTC; cdr3_aa: CASSPRVSGGPGEQYF
j_call: TRBJ1-1; d_call: .; clone_size: .; v_call: TRBV25-1; cdr3_nt: TGTGCCAGCAAGGAGAGTGGCACTGAAGCTTTCTTT; cdr3_aa: CASKESGTEAFF
j_call: TRBJ2-5; d_call: TRBD2; clone_size: .; v_call: TRBV30; cdr3_nt: TGTGCCTGGAGCGGACTAGCGGGAGGGCGGGAGGAGACCCAGTACTTC; cdr3_aa: CAWSGLAGGREETQYF
j_call: TRBJ2-1; d_call: TRBD2; clone_size: .; v_call: TRBV5-4; cdr3_nt: TGTGCCAGCAGGGTAGCGGGAGAAAGCTACAATGAGCAGTTCTTC; cdr3_aa: CASRVAGESYNEQFF
j_call: TRBJ1-5; d_call: .; clone_size: few; v_call: TRBV29-1; cdr3_nt: TGCAGCGTTGCCCCAGCAGGGGGCAATCAGCCCCAGCATTTT; cdr3_aa: CSVAPAGGNQPQHF
j_call: TRBJ1-4; d_call: TRBD1; clone_size: .; v_call: TRBV28; cdr3_nt: TGTGCCAGCAGTTGGGACAGCCGATTTCTTAATGAAAAACTGTTTTTT; cdr3_aa: CASSWDSRFLNEKLFF
j_call: TRBJ2-2; d_call: TRBD1; clone_size: .; v_call: TRBV5-1; cdr3_nt: TGCGCCAGCAGTCTAGGACAGGGGGCAGGGACCGGGGAGCTGTTTTTT; cdr3_aa: CASSLGQGAGTGELFF
j_call: TRBJ2-1; d_call: TRBD1; clone_size: .; v_call: TRBV10-2; cdr3_nt: TGCGCCAGCTCGGGACAGGGAGGGGGACAGGAGCAGTTCTTC; cdr3_aa: CASSGQGGGQEQFF